Sequencing of this TCR beta chain was carried out in a study of identical twins. Germline V lookup: CDR1 LNHDA, CDR2 SQIVND (reference sequence). This CDR3 is 14 amino acids long. The V end was cut by 1 base, the J end by 3 bases, with 7 bases between. A single record per CDR3 protein comes from TCRdb applying MiXCR to the 5' RACE reads. The sample includes 540,000 or so distinct CDR3 sequences, about a fifth seen only once; the top ten take approximately 0.49%. These sequences were also reported in another study, on yellow fever vaccine responses in identical twins.

The chain has TRBV19 and TRBJ2-1, with D uncertain. Sequencing was carried out using CD4+ T cells sorted from blood. This TCR was recovered from a woman between 18 and 30 years old in good health. In DNA form, the CDR3 reads TGTGCCAGTAGTATAGGGCAGAACTACAATGAGCAGTTCTTC. This encodes CASSIGQNYNEQFF.